Sequencing of this T cell receptor (beta chain) was carried out in a study of PD-1 blockade in classical Hodgkin lymphoma. Described time point: cycle 4 day 1 (C4D1), after less than seven weeks of nivolumab. Every one of the patients relapsed after autologous stem cell transplantation (brentuximab vedotin exposure was variable). Thawed PBMCs yielded CD4+ T cells through magnetic negative selection. The CDR3 length is 15 residues. The V and J ends lost 0 bases and 8 bases respectively, with 14 bases between them. Germline lookup yields CDR1 MNHNS and CDR2 SASEGT. Profiling relied on immunoSEQ multiplex PCR, and the TCRdb table lists in-frame clones only, not all of them. The data hold approximately 28,000 clones, with around 80% observed a single time. General observations from the study: Patients were excluded if nivolumab began under 1 year after ASCT (the autologous transplant).

This clone turned up a few times. Its cognate antigen is unknown. This clonotype was obtained from a human donor with classical Hodgkin lymphoma. The chain recombines TRBV6-1 with TRBJ1-5; D is possibly TRBD1 (5 bases). The sequences come from CD4+ T cells from blood, collected before the fourth cycle of nivolumab. CDR3 residues: CASSEAGGEGEPQHF. DNA of the CDR3: TGTGCCAGCAGTGAAGCAGGAGGGGAGGGCGAGCCCCAGCATTTT.